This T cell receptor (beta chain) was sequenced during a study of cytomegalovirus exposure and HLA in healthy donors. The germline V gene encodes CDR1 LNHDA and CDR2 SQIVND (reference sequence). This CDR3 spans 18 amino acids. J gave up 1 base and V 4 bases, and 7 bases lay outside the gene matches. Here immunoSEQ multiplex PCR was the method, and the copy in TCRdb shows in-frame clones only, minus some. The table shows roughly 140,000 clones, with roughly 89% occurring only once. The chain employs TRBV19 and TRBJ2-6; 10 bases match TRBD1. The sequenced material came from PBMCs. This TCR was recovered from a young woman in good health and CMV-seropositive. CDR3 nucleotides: TGTGCCAGTAGTACCGGGACAGGGGAATGGTCTGGGGCCAACGTCCTGACTTTC. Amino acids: CASSTGTGEWSGANVLTF.